The present TCR beta chain was sequenced within a study of chemoradiotherapy in HPV16-positive cancers. Trimming took 4 bases from V and 5 from J; bases not matched to a gene: 15. The CDR3 totals 17 residues. Germline-derived CDR1 and CDR2 are MDHEN and SYDVKM. This clone was recorded once. The antigen is not known. Study-wide results and limits: Functional assays defining HPV-specific T cells used only a couple of HPV16-positive patients. Candidate HPV-specific clones and E7-related TCR motifs grew in tumor during treatment.

Assay: immunoSEQ multiplex PCR; the TCRdb copy retains only in-frame clones and omits some. The table shows thousands of clones, with approximately 74% occurring only once. The specimen was collected from a patient who underwent chemoradiotherapy. The V and J genes are TRBV28 and TRBJ2-7; 9 bases agree with TRBD1. The receptor's source is a human donor with HPV-associated anogenital cancer. The CDR3 bases are TGTGCCAGCAGTTCACCGGCCGTATGGACAGGGGACCACGAGCAGTACTTC. It translates to CASSSPAVWTGDHEQYF. The variable domain in full, completed from reference TRBV28 and TRBJ2-7, reads DVKVTQSSRYLVKRTGEKVFLECVQDMDHENMFWYRQDPGLGLRLIYFSYDVKMKEKGDIPEGYSVSREKKERFSLILESASTNQTSMYLCASSSPAVWTGDHEQYFGPGTRLTVT.